This TCR beta chain derives from a study of shared clonotypes between healthy human individuals. Overall study: A donor's plate count was three for CD4 naive and three for CD4 memory; CD8 naive had two and CD8 memory one.

Each of the donors was a healthy adult who was HIV-negative and had not had a recent acute infection or vaccination. The sample holds one count of this clone. J was trimmed by 6 bases and V by 6 bases; bases with no gene match: 3. This CDR3 has 13 amino acids. The germline gives CDR1 SGHVS, CDR2 FQNEAQ. TCRdb's table, derived via immunoSEQ multiplex PCR, lists solely in-frame clones and lacks some. The sample includes a few million clones, more than 90% of them seen just once. The TCR was taken from a man younger than 30 in good health. The chain links TRBV7-8 to TRBJ2-1, with TRBD2 matching 9 bases. The source material was naive CD4+ T cells sorted from blood. Subset in this sample: CD45RA+ positively selected. This CDR3 reads CASRGGGANEQFF. CDR3 in DNA: TGTGCCAGCAGGGGCGGGGGGGCCAATGAGCAGTTCTTC.